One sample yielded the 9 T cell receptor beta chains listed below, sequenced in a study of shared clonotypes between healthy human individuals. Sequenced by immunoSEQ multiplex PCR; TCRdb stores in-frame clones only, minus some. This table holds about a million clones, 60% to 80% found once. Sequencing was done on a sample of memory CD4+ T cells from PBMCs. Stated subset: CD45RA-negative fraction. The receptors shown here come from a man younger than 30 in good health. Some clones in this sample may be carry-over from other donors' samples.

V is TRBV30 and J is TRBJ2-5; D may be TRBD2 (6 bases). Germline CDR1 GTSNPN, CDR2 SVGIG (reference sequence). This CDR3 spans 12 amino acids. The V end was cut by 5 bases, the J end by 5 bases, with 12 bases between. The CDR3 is CAWLGRRETQYF. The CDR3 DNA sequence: TGTGCCTGGCTGGGGAGGAGGGAGACCCAGTACTTC.

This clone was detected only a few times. The CDR3 DNA reads as TGTGCCAGCAGCCCCCGGTTAATAGCGGGAGTTGACAAAAACATTCAGTACTTC. This sequence encodes CASSPRLIAGVDKNIQYF. J is TRBJ2-4 and V is TRBV7-3, with 9 bases identical to TRBD2. The CDR3 extends over 18 amino acids. Germline-derived CDR1 and CDR2 are SGHTA and FQGTGA. The V segment lost 5 bases and the J segment 3 bases; nucleotides outside the gene matches: 14.

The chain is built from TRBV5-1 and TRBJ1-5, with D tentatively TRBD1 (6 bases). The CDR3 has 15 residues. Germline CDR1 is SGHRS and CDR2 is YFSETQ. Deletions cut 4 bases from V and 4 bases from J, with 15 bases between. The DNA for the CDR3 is TGCGCCAGCAGCCTGACGGACAGCTTAAATCAGCCCCAGCATTTT. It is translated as CASSLTDSLNQPQHF.

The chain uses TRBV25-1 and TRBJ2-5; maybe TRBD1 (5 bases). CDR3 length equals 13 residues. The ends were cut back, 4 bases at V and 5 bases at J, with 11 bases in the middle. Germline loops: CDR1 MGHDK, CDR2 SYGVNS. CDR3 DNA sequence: TGTGCCAGCAGTGGCAGGGATCGGGAGACCCAGTACTTC. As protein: CASSGRDRETQYF.

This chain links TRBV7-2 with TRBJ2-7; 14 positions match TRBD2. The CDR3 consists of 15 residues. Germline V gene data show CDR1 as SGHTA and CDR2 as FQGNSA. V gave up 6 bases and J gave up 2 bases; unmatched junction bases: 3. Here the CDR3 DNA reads TGTGCCAGCAGGTTGGGACTAGCGGGAGCCTACGAGCAGTACTTC. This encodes CASRLGLAGAYEQYF.

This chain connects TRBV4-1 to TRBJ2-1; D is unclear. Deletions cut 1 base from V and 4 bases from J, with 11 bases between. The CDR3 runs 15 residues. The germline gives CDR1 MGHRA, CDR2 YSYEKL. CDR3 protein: CASSQVIGFYNEQFF. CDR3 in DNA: TGCGCCAGCAGCCAAGTGATCGGCTTTTACAATGAGCAGTTCTTC.

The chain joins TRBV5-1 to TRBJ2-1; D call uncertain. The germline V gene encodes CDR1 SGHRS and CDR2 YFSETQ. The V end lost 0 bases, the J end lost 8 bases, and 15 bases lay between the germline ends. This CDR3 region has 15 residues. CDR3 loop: CASSLVLSGDDEQFF. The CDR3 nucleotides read TGCGCCAGCAGCTTGGTTCTCTCGGGCGATGATGAGCAGTTCTTC.

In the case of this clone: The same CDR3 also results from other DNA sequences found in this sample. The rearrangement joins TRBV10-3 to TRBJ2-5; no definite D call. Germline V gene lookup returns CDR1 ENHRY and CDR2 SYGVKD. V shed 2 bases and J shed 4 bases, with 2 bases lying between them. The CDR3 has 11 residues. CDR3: CAISEGETQYF. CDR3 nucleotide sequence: TGTGCCATCAGTGAGGGAGAGACCCAGTACTTC.

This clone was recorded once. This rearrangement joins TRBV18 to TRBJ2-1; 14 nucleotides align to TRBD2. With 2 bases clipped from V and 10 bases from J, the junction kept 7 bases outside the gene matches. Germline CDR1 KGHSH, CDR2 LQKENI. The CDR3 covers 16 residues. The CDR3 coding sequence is TGTGCCAGCTCACCAGATCGGACTAGCGGGAGGATCGAGCAGTTCTTC. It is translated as CASSPDRTSGRIEQFF.